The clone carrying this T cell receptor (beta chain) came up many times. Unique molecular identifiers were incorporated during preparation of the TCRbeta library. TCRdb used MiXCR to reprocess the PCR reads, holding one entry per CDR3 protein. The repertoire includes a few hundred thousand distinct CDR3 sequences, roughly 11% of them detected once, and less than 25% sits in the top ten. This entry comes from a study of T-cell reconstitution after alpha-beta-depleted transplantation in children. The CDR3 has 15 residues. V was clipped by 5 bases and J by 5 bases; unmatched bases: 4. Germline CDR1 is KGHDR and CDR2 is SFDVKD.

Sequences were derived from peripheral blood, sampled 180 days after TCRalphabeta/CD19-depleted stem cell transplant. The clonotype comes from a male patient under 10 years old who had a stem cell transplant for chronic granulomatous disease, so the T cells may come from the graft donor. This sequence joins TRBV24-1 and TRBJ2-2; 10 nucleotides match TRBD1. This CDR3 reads CATSGRQGATGELFF. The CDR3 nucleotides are TGTGCCACCAGTGGCCGACAGGGGGCAACCGGGGAGCTGTTTTTT.